This TCR beta chain was sequenced during a study of T cell repertoires in cytomegalovirus infection. Study summary: HLA-B-restricted CMV epitopes that are well studied were used alongside recently identified HLA-C-restricted ones. Public TCR beta signatures provided an indication of both CMV infection and a matching HLA type.

As concerns this clonotype: Antigen: not known.

CDR3 length: 15 residues. The V end lost 7 bases, the J end lost 2 bases, and 14 bases lay between the germline ends. From germline, CDR1 is SNHLY and CDR2 FYNNEI. TCRdb reanalysed the reads using MiXCR and keeps one entry per CDR3 protein. The table has fewer than 850,000 distinct CDR3 sequences, just under 30% seen once. Study-wide results and limits: Predominance within the ex vivo response was attributable to HLA-C-restricted CMV-specific TCR beta clonotypes. The cumulative frequency of public TCR beta families identified carriers of CMV plus the relevant HLA.

The TCR comes from a human donor in good health (CMV status not recorded). Some clones in this sample may be carry-over from other donors' samples. The chain carries TRBV2 and TRBJ1-4, with TRBD1 as a possible D gene (5 bases). The source material was cultured CD8+ T cells from PBMCs, sampled from culture after CMV antigen stimulation. The CDR3 is CASTQRGGTNEKLFF. The CDR3 nucleotides are TGTGCCAGCACTCAACGGGGGGGGACTAATGAAAAACTGTTTTTT.